Below are 17 T cell receptor beta chains sequenced from a single sample in a study of T cells in Graves' hyperthyroidism and ophthalmopathy. Amplification of TCR beta CDR3 regions used RNA as the template. A set of HTBI primers served as the primers for a first-round RT-PCR of the TCR CDR3. TCRdb analysed the multiplex PCR reads with MiXCR anew, one entry per CDR3 protein. The data show around 350,000 distinct CDR3 sequences, under 15% seen once. Specimen: blood. The receptors here all came from a woman aged 18-29 years with Graves' hyperthyroidism.

This clonotype was observed at least ten times. The V call is TRBV30, the J call TRBJ2-5; 7 bases align to TRBD2. Germline CDR1 GTSNPN, CDR2 SVGIG (reference sequence). The CDR3 is 14 residues long. V lost 2 bases, J lost 4 bases, and 7 bases stayed unmatched. The CDR3 DNA follows: TGTGCCTGGAGTACTACTAGCGTGGGAGAGACCCAGTACTTC. This codes for CAWSTTSVGETQYF.

The sample holds many counts of this clonotype. CDR3 DNA: TGCAGCGTTGAAGATGTGTGGAAGAACACTGAAGCTTTCTTT. This sequence encodes CSVEDVWKNTEAFF. The chain combines TRBV29-1 with TRBJ1-1; D unclear. This CDR3 is built from 14 residues. The V end lost 0 bases, the J end lost 1 base, and 9 bases lay between the germline ends. CDR1 is SQVTM and CDR2 is ANQGSEA in the germline V gene.

This clonotype was seen at least ten times. The chain links TRBV12-3 or TRBV12-4 to TRBJ1-2; no clear D gene. V lost 5 bases and J lost 8, with 21 bases in between. The CDR3 consists of 15 residues. The CDR3 here is CASSTYSGAAHGYTF. CDR3 nucleotides: TGTGCCAGCAGTACCTACAGCGGCGCCGCGCACGGCTACACCTTC.

Ten or more counts support this clonotype. The chain couples TRBV13 to TRBJ2-5; 8 bases are shared with TRBD2. CDR1 and CDR2 (germline): PRHDT, FYEKMQ (reference sequence). The CDR3 runs 13 residues. Trimming removed 9 bases from V and 2 bases from J; junction bases left unmatched: 5. The CDR3 loop is CASSTSGQETQYF. The CDR3 bases are TGTGCCAGTTCTACTAGCGGACAAGAGACCCAGTACTTC.

The J gene is TRBJ2-5, the V gene TRBV3-1; 7 bases fit TRBD2. The CDR3 loop spans 15 amino acids. V shed 1 base, J shed 4 bases, and the junction held 6 bases outside the gene matches. Germline assignment: CDR1 LGHDT and CDR2 YNNKEL (reference sequence). The CDR3 sequence: CASSQGAGIVETQYF. The CDR3 bases are TGTGCCAGCAGCCAAGGAGCGGGGATCGTAGAGACCCAGTACTTC.

The chain recombines TRBV20-1 with TRBJ1-5; TRBD1 agrees at 11 bases. This CDR3 has 16 residues. CDR1 DFQATT and CDR2 SNEGSKA come from the germline V gene (reference sequence). After removal of 0 bases from V and 8 bases from J, the junction contained 9 bases not matched to a gene. The CDR3 nucleotides read TGCAGTGCTAGAGATTGGGACAGGGGGTATTTGGAGCCCCAGCATTTT. Encoded protein: CSARDWDRGYLEPQHF.

Ten or more counts support this clonotype. The chain carries TRBV6-2 or TRBV6-3 and TRBJ1-1; D uncertain. Germline CDR1 and CDR2: MNHEY and SVGEGT. Trimming pared 6 bases from V and 8 bases from J, leaving 10 bases between. This CDR3 has 11 amino acids. CDR3 sequence: CASSQAREAFF. In DNA, the CDR3 is TGTGCCAGCAGCCAAGCTAGGGAAGCTTTCTTT.

This clonotype has at least ten counts. The V gene is TRBV30, the J gene TRBJ2-7; D unresolved. CDR1 is GTSNPN and CDR2 is SVGIG in the germline V gene (reference sequence). The CDR3 length is 11 residues. V lost 1 base and J lost 4, with 5 bases in between. CDR3 amino acids: CAWSASYEQYF. Here the CDR3 DNA reads TGTGCCTGGAGTGCGAGTTACGAGCAGTACTTC.

This clonotype was seen repeatedly, ten times or more. The chain employs TRBV20-1 and TRBJ2-7; possibly TRBD2 for D (5 bases). The germline gives CDR1 DFQATT, CDR2 SNEGSKA (reference sequence). This CDR3 has 15 amino acids. Trimming shortened V by 6 bases and J by 3 bases, and 21 bases separated the two germline ends. In nucleotides, the CDR3 is TGCAGTGCCCAGGAGCCTTATTGGACTTTCTACGAGCAGTACTTC. It translates to CSAQEPYWTFYEQYF.

This clonotype was detected many times. The chain employs TRBV20-1 and TRBJ1-1, with 7 bases identical to TRBD1. CDR1 is DFQATT and CDR2 is SNEGSKA in the germline V gene (reference sequence). The V and J ends lost 5 bases and 4 bases, in that order; junction bases with no gene match: 13. The CDR3 sequence is 15 residues long. Here the CDR3 reads CSAQAKGTAGTEAFF. The CDR3 DNA reads TGCAGTGCTCAGGCGAAAGGGACAGCAGGCACTGAAGCTTTCTTT.

The J gene is TRBJ2-3, the V gene TRBV20-1, with TRBD2 matching over 16 bases. V lost 5 bases to trimming and J lost 4 bases; unmatched junction nucleotides: 6. Germline assignment: CDR1 DFQATT and CDR2 SNEGSKA (reference sequence). This CDR3 has 16 amino acids. The CDR3 nucleotides are TGCAGTGCTGATGGGACTAGCGGGGGGGGGGCAGATACGCAGTATTTT. It codes for CSADGTSGGGADTQYF.

This clonotype appeared many times. V usage is TRBV6-1 and J usage is TRBJ2-4, with 9 bases matching TRBD2. V lost 5 bases, J lost 0 bases, and 5 bases stayed unmatched. Germline values: CDR1 MNHNS, CDR2 SASEGT. The CDR3 totals 16 residues. Written as DNA, the CDR3 is TGTGCCAGCAGTCCTCTAGCGGGGCTAGCCAAAAACATTCAGTACTTC. The encoded protein is CASSPLAGLAKNIQYF.

This clonotype was detected many times. The V call is TRBV6-1, the J call TRBJ2-1; 7 bases align to TRBD2. V lost 7 bases to trimming and J lost 4 bases; unmatched junction nucleotides: 10. The V gene's germline CDR1 is MNHNS and CDR2 SASEGT. CDR3 length equals 15 residues. CDR3 bases: TGTGCCAGCATCCCTGGGAGGGCGGTGTACAATGAGCAGTTCTTC. This codes for CASIPGRAVYNEQFF.

The chain recombines TRBV7-9 with TRBJ1-2, with TRBD1 identical over 10 bases. Germline loops: CDR1 SEHNR, CDR2 FQNEAQ (reference sequence). Trimming at V came to 4 bases and at J to 0 bases, leaving 14 bases not matched to a gene. CDR3 length: 19 residues. CDR3 DNA sequence: TGTGCCAGCAGCTCACCGACGCCGGGACAGGGGACATCTAACTATGGCTACACCTTC. Protein sequence: CASSSPTPGQGTSNYGYTF.

This clonotype was observed a few times. The CDR3 is CASSQDVGGEQFF. In DNA form, the CDR3 reads TGTGCCAGCAGCCAAGATGTAGGGGGTGAGCAGTTCTTC. The rearrangement joins TRBV4-2 to TRBJ2-1; D is perhaps TRBD1 (6 bases). Trimming took 0 bases from V and 9 from J, leaving 9 bases between them. The CDR3 loop spans 13 amino acids. The germline gives CDR1 LGHNA, CDR2 YNFKEQ.

The V gene is TRBV4-3, the J gene TRBJ1-2; a possible D gene is TRBD1 (6 bases). Trimming removed 2 bases at V and 6 bases at J, with 13 bases between. The CDR3 is 14 amino acids. From germline, CDR1 is LGHNA and CDR2 YSLEER. The CDR3 DNA reads as TGCGCCAGCAGCCAATGGGTGGGGGCTGATGGCTACACCTTC. This translates into CASSQWVGADGYTF.

V usage is TRBV6-5 and J usage is TRBJ1-6; weak D call: TRBD1 (5 bases). This CDR3 has 15 residues. V lost 4 bases and J lost 6, with 13 bases in between. In germline, CDR1 is MNHEY, CDR2 SVGAGI. This chain's CDR3 is CASSSSGRSNSPLHF. The CDR3 DNA reads as TGTGCCAGCAGTTCATCAGGGCGGTCTAATTCACCCCTCCACTTT.